Following are 20 T cell receptor beta chains from one sample sequenced in a study of cytomegalovirus exposure and HLA in healthy donors. Profiled with immunoSEQ multiplex PCR; TCRdb holds only in-frame clones, not every one. The sample carries some 120,000 clones, nearly 90% recorded once. The source material was PBMCs. These receptor sequences come from a woman aged 18-29 years in good health and CMV-seronegative.

This clone was seen a few times. This chain connects TRBV27 to TRBJ1-1; D perhaps matches TRBD1 (6 bases). This CDR3 has 13 residues. Germline lookup yields CDR1 MNHEY and CDR2 SMNVEV (reference sequence). Trimming pared 6 bases from V and 5 bases from J, leaving 13 bases between. CDR3 coding DNA: TGTGCCAGCAGCCAAACAGGGATAACTGAAGCTTTCTTT. Translated: CASSQTGITEAFF.

The chain uses TRBV19 and TRBJ1-2; 9 bases match TRBD1. The CDR3 covers 15 residues. Germline CDR1 and CDR2: LNHDA and SQIVND (reference sequence). The V and J ends lost 7 bases and 5 bases, in that order; junction bases with no gene match: 11. CDR3 amino acids: CASNNLQGAHYGYTF. CDR3 bases: TGTGCCAGTAATAACCTACAGGGGGCGCATTATGGCTACACCTTC. Filled out from reference TRBV19 and TRBJ1-2, the complete variable domain reads DGGITQSPKYLFRKEGQNVTLSCEQNLNHDAMYWYRQDPGQGLRLIYYSQIVNDFQKGDIAEGYSVSREKKESFPLTVTSAQKNPTAFYLCASNNLQGAHYGYTFGSGTRLTVV.

This rearrangement joins TRBV18 to TRBJ1-1; no definite D call. This CDR3 contains 16 residues. Trimming removed 3 bases from V and 1 base from J, with 15 bases in between. Germline V gives CDR1 KGHSH, CDR2 LQKENI. The DNA for the CDR3 is TGTGCCAGCTCACCTTTAGATACGGGGTCGAACACTGAAGCTTTCTTT. Translation gives CASSPLDTGSNTEAFF. The variable domain in full, with the rest retrieved from reference TRBV18 and TRBJ1-1, is NAGVMQNPRHLVRRRGQEARLRCSPMKGHSHVYWYRQLPEEGLKFMVYLQKENIIDESGMPKERFSAEFPKEGPSILRIQQVVRGDSAAYFCASSPLDTGSNTEAFFGQGTRLTVV.

This rearrangement joins TRBV18 to TRBJ2-4; no clear D. Trimming shortened V by 3 bases and J by 9 bases, and 12 bases separated the two germline ends. The CDR3 loop spans 13 amino acids. Germline V lookup: CDR1 KGHSH, CDR2 LQKENI. The CDR3 loop is CASSPSIRSIQYF. DNA of the CDR3: TGTGCCAGCTCACCTAGCATTAGGAGCATTCAGTACTTC.

The rearrangement uses TRBV19 and TRBJ1-1; D call uncertain. The CDR3 is 13 residues long. The germline V gene has CDR1 LNHDA and CDR2 SQIVND (reference sequence). V dropped 7 bases and J dropped 4 bases, with 13 bases sitting between them. The CDR3 protein is CASISVFGTEAFF. CDR3 DNA: TGTGCCAGTATAAGCGTCTTTGGCACTGAAGCTTTCTTT.

The genes are TRBV6-5 and TRBJ1-5; 7 bases agree with TRBD1. The J segment lost 9 bases and the V segment lost 6 bases, leaving 8 bases of the junction unmatched. The CDR3 sequence is 13 residues long. Germline V gene lookup returns CDR1 MNHEY and CDR2 SVGAGI. The CDR3 nucleotides read TGTGCCAGCAGCCGGACAGGACAATGGCCCCAGCATTTT. Its protein is CASSRTGQWPQHF.

The rearrangement links TRBV19 to TRBJ2-5, with D maybe TRBD2 (5 bases). This CDR3 is built from 13 residues. V shed 8 bases and J shed 5 bases, with 15 bases lying between them. Germline V gene lookup returns CDR1 LNHDA and CDR2 SQIVND (reference sequence). CDR3 region: CASSLVVSETQYF. The CDR3 DNA sequence: TGTGCCAGTTCACTAGTGGTCTCGGAGACCCAGTACTTC.

The J gene is TRBJ1-3, the V gene TRBV9; 7 bases are shared with TRBD1. This CDR3 region has 15 residues. Looked up from germline, CDR1 is SGDLS and CDR2 is YYNGEE. V lost 3 bases, J lost 0 bases, and 3 bases stayed unmatched. The CDR3 bases are TGTGCCAGCAGCGAGGGACAGTACTCTGGAAACACCATATATTTT. This encodes CASSEGQYSGNTIYF.

The gene calls are TRBV6-6 and TRBJ2-4; D unclear. Germline CDR1 is MNHNY and CDR2 is SVGAGI (reference sequence). CDR3 length: 14 amino acids. V lost 6 bases, J lost 3 bases, and 12 bases lay in between. The CDR3 here is CASSIDGGKNIQYF. The CDR3 bases are TGTGCCAGCAGCATAGACGGCGGCAAAAACATTCAGTACTTC.

This chain joins TRBV4-3 and TRBJ2-7; 8 bases are a match to TRBD2. This CDR3 has 15 residues. Germline V lookup: CDR1 LGHNA, CDR2 YSLEER. The V gene end was trimmed by 0 bases and the J gene end by 2 bases; junction bases not matched to a gene: 3. The CDR3 loop is CASSQDLAGTYEQYF. CDR3 sequence (DNA): TGCGCCAGCAGCCAAGACCTAGCGGGCACCTACGAGCAGTACTTC.

The V call is TRBV30, the J call TRBJ1-1, with 8 nucleotides matching TRBD1. The V segment lost 0 bases and the J segment 0 bases; nucleotides outside the gene matches: 6. The germline CDR1 and CDR2 sequences are GTSNPN and SVGIG (reference sequence). This CDR3 is built from 16 residues. The CDR3 sequence is CAWSVSRTGMNTEAFF. The CDR3, as DNA: TGTGCCTGGAGTGTCTCTCGGACAGGGATGAACACTGAAGCTTTCTTT.

CDR3 sequence reads: CATRATQSVYGYTF. The CDR3 DNA reads TGTGCCACGCGGGCTACCCAATCCGTCTATGGCTACACCTTC. The V gene is TRBV6-5, the J gene TRBJ1-2, with no clear D. Germline values: CDR1 MNHEY, CDR2 SVGAGI. V was clipped by 10 bases and J by 4 bases, with 19 bases between them. CDR3 length: 14 amino acids.

The chain couples TRBV6-5 to TRBJ1-2, with D uncertain. There are 15 residues in the CDR3. Germline CDR1 reads MNHEY; CDR2 reads SVGAGI. V was clipped by 0 bases and J by 6 bases, with 14 bases between them. Here the CDR3 DNA reads TGTGCCAGCAGTTACTCGATATCCGGGATCAATGGCTACACCTTC. It encodes CASSYSISGINGYTF.

The table lists this clone with a few counts. The chain links TRBV19 to TRBJ1-2; 8 bases match TRBD1. CDR3 length equals 14 residues. Germline V lookup: CDR1 LNHDA, CDR2 SQIVND (reference sequence). The V segment lost 4 bases and the J segment 7 bases; nucleotides outside the gene matches: 8. The CDR3 loop is CASSTGWQGAGYTF. DNA for the CDR3: TGTGCCAGTAGTACCGGGTGGCAGGGGGCTGGCTACACCTTC.

The V and J genes are TRBV4-1 and TRBJ1-1; D might be TRBD1 (6 bases). The germline V and J ends were trimmed by 0 bases and 4 bases, with 9 bases remaining between them. The CDR3 sequence is 14 residues long. The germline V gene encodes CDR1 MGHRA and CDR2 YSYEKL. The CDR3 bases are TGCGCCAGCAGCCAAGAAGGGGGTGTCACTGAAGCTTTCTTT. It codes for CASSQEGGVTEAFF.

For the CDR3, the DNA is TGTGCCAGCAGCCAGACTCCCGGGACTAGTGCCTACGAGCAGTACTTC. Its protein product is CASSQTPGTSAYEQYF. The chain recombines TRBV4-2 with TRBJ2-7; 8 bases line up with TRBD2. This CDR3 has 16 amino acids. CDR1 is LGHNA and CDR2 is YNFKEQ in the germline V gene. Unmatched junction bases numbered 9, after V lost 3 bases and J lost 2 bases.

J is TRBJ1-5 and V is TRBV4-2; 7 nucleotides match TRBD1. V trimming: 1 base; J trimming: 6 bases; junction bases outside the gene matches: 3. Germline CDR1 and CDR2: LGHNA and YNFKEQ. This CDR3 contains 14 residues. The CDR3 DNA reads TGTGCCAGCAGCCAAGGACAGGGAGGTCAGCCCCAGCATTTT. Amino acid sequence: CASSQGQGGQPQHF.

This chain joins TRBV6-5 and TRBJ1-4; TRBD1 might be the D (5 bases). Germline V CDR1 and CDR2: MNHEY, SVGAGI. V was trimmed by 6 bases and J by 11 bases, leaving 22 bases between them. The length of the CDR3 is 15 residues. Here the CDR3 DNA reads TGTGCCAGCAGGACCACCCCTAACCCCGCAGGGAAACTGTTTTTT. This translates into CASRTTPNPAGKLFF.

V gene TRBV29-1 combines with J gene TRBJ1-2; 10 bases match TRBD1. Germline values: CDR1 SQVTM, CDR2 ANQGSEA. The J segment lost 7 bases and the V segment lost 4 bases, leaving 21 bases of the junction unmatched. This CDR3 has 18 amino acids. CDR3: CSVGGTGQGLVLGGGYTF. The DNA for the CDR3 is TGCAGCGTTGGGGGTACGGGACAGGGGTTGGTTTTAGGCGGTGGCTACACCTTC.

V gene TRBV9 combines with J gene TRBJ2-7, with 8 bases aligning to TRBD1. The CDR3 totals 15 residues. Germline V CDR1 and CDR2: SGDLS, YYNGEE. Trimming removed 3 bases from V and 5 bases from J; junction bases left unmatched: 10. This chain's CDR3 is CASSGDSGQVDEQYF. The CDR3 nucleotides read TGTGCCAGCAGCGGAGACTCGGGACAGGTAGACGAGCAGTACTTC. Filled out from reference TRBV9 and TRBJ2-7, the complete variable domain reads DSGVTQTPKHLITATGQRVTLRCSPRSGDLSVYWYQQSLDQGLQFLIQYYNGEERAKGNILERFSAQQFPDLHSELNLSSLELGDSALYFCASSGDSGQVDEQYFGPGTRLTVT.